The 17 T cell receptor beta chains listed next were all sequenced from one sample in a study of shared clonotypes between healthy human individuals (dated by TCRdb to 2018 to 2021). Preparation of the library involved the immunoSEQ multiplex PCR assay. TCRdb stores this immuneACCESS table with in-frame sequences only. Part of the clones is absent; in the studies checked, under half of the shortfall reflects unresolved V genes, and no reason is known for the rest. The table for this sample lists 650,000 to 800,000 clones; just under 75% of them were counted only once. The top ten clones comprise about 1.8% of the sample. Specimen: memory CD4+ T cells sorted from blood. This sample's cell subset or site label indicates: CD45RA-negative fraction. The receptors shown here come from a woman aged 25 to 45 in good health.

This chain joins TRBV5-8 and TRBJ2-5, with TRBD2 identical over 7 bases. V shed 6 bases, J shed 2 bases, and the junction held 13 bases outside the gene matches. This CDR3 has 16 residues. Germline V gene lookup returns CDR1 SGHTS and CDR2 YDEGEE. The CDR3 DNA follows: TGTGCCAGCACCCACATGGGCGAGGGAGGGCAAGAGACCCAGTACTTC. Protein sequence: CASTHMGEGGQETQYF.

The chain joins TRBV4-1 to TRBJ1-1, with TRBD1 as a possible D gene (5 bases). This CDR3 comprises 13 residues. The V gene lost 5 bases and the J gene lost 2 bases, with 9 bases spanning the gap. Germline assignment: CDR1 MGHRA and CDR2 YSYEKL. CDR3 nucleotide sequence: TGCGCCAGCAGCGACCGGGGCAACACTGAAGCTTTCTTT. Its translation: CASSDRGNTEAFF.

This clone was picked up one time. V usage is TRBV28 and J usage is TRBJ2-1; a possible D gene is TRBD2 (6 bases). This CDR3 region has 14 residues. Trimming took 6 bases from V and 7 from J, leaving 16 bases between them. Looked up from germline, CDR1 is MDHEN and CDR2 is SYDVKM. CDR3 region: CASSRLEWLNEQFF. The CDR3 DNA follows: TGTGCCAGCAGCAGACTAGAGTGGCTAAATGAGCAGTTCTTC.

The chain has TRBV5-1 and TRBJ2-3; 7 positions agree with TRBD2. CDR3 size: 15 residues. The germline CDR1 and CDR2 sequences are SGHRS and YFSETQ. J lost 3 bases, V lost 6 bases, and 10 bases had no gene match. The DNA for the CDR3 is TGCGCCAGCACCGGAGGGAGGGGAGGGACAGATACGCAGTATTTT. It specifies CASTGGRGGTDTQYF.

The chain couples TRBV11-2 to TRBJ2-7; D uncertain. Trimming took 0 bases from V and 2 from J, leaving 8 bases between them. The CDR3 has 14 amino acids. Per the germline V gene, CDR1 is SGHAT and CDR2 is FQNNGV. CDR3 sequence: CASSLEIVTYEQYF. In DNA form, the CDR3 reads TGTGCCAGCAGCTTAGAAATAGTCACCTACGAGCAGTACTTC.

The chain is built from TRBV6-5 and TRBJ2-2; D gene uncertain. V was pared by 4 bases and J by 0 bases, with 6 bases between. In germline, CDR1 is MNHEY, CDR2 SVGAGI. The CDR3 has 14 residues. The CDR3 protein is CASSWASNTGELFF. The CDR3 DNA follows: TGTGCCAGCAGTTGGGCCTCGAACACCGGGGAGCTGTTTTTT.

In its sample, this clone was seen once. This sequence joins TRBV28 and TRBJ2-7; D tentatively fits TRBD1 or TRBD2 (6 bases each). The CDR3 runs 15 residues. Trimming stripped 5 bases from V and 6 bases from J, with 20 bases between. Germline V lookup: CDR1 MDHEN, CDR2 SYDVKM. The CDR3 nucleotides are TGTGCCAGCAGTACCCCTTGGGGGGCACGGTCCGAGCAGTACTTC. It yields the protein CASSTPWGARSEQYF.

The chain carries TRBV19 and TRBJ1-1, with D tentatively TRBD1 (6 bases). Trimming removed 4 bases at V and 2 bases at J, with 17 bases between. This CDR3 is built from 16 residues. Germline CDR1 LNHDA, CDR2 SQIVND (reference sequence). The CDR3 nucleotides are TGTGCCAGTAGTAAACGACCTACAGGGTTTAACACTGAAGCTTTCTTT. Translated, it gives CASSKRPTGFNTEAFF.

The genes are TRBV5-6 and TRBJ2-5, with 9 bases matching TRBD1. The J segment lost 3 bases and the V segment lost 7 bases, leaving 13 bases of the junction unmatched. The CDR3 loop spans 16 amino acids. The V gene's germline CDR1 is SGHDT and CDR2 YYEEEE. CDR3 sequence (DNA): TGTGCCAGCTTCCAACAGGGGGCTTGGGTTAAAGAGACCCAGTACTTC. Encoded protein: CASFQQGAWVKETQYF.

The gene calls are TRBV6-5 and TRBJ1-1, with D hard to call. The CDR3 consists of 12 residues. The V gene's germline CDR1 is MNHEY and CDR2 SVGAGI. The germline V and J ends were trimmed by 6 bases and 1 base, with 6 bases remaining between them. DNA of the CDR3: TGTGCCAGCAGATGGGGGAACACTGAAGCTTTCTTT. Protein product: CASRWGNTEAFF.

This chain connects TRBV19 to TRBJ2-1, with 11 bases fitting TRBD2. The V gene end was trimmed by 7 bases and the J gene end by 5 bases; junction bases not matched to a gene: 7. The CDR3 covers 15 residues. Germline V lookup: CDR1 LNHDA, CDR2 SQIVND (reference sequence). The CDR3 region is CASKPGLADDNEQFF. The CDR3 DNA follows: TGTGCCAGTAAACCGGGACTAGCGGATGACAATGAGCAGTTCTTC.

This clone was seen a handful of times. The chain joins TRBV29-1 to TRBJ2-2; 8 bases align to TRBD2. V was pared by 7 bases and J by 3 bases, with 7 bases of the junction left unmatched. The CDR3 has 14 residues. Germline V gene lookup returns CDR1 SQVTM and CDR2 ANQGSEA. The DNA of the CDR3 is TGCAGCGCCCAGCGGGAGCCGGACACCGGGGAGCTGTTTTTT. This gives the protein CSAQREPDTGELFF.

As DNA, the CDR3 is TGTGCCAGTAGTATCTCGGCGGGGATTGGTGGCTACACCTTC. Translating gives CASSISAGIGGYTF. The V and J genes are TRBV19 and TRBJ1-2; unclear D gene. Trimming shortened V by 3 bases and J by 7 bases, and 15 bases separated the two germline ends. This CDR3 comprises 14 residues. Germline V gene data show CDR1 as LNHDA and CDR2 as SQIVND (reference sequence).

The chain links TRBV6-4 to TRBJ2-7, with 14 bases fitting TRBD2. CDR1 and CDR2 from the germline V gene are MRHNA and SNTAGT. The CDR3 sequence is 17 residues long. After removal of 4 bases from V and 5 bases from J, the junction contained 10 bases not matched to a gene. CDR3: CASSGNTGTSGRHEQYF. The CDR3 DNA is TGTGCCAGCAGTGGCAACACCGGGACTAGCGGGAGACACGAGCAGTACTTC.

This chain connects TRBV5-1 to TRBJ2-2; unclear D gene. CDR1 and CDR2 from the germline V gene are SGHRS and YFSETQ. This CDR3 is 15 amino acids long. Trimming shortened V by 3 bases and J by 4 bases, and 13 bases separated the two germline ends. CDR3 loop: CASSSPAGGTGELFF. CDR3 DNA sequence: TGCGCCAGCAGCTCCCCAGCAGGCGGCACCGGGGAGCTGTTTTTT. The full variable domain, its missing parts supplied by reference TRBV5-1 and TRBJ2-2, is KAGVTQTPRYLIKTRGQQVTLSCSPISGHRSVSWYQQTPGQGLQFLFEYFSETQRNKGNFPGRFSGRQFSNSRSEMNVSTLELGDSALYLCASSSPAGGTGELFFGEGSRLTVL.

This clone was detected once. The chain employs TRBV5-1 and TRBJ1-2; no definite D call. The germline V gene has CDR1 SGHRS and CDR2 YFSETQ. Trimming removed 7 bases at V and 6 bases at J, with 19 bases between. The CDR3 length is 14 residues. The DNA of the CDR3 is TGCGCCAGCGCTTTAGCCGAGACGAGGGATGGCTACACCTTC. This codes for CASALAETRDGYTF.

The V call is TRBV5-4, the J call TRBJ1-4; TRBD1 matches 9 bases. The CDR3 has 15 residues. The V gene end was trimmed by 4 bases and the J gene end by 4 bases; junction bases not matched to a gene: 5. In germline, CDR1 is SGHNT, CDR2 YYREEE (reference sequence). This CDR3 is CASSQGQGFNEKLFF. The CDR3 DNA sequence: TGTGCCAGCAGCCAGGGACAGGGATTTAATGAAAAACTGTTTTTT.